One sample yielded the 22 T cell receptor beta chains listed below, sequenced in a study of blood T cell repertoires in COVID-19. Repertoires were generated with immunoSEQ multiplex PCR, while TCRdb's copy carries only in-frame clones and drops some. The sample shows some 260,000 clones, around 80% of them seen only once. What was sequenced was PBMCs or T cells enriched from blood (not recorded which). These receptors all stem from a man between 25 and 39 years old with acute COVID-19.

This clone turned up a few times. The CDR3 nucleotides read TGTGCCAGCAGCCAGGGGGAGAACACTGAAGCTTTCTTT. Its protein product is CASSQGENTEAFF. V and J are TRBV6-5 and TRBJ1-1; 7 nucleotides line up with TRBD1. The length of the CDR3 is 13 residues. V lost 6 bases to trimming and J lost 1 base; unmatched junction nucleotides: 2. In germline, CDR1 is MNHEY, CDR2 SVGAGI.

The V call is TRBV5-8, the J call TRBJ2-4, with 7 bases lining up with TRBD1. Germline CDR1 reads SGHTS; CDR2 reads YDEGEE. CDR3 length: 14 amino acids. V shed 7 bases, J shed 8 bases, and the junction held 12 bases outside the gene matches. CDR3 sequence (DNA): TGTGCCAGCGCGTTTAGGACAGGATTAGACATTCAGTACTTC. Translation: CASAFRTGLDIQYF.

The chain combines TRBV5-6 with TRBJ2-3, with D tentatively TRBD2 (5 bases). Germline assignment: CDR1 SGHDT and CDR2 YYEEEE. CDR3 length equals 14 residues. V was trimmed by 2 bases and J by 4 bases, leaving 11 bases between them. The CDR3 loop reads CASSFFPGSDTQYF. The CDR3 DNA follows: TGTGCCAGCAGCTTCTTTCCGGGATCAGATACGCAGTATTTT.

CDR3 loop: CASRNRQGTGELFF. In nucleotides, the CDR3 is TGTGCCAGCAGGAACAGGCAGGGCACCGGGGAGCTGTTTTTT. The gene calls are TRBV6-5 and TRBJ2-2, with D perhaps TRBD1 (5 bases). V was pared by 6 bases and J by 4 bases, with 12 bases between. The CDR3 is 14 amino acids. Per the germline V gene, CDR1 is MNHEY and CDR2 is SVGAGI.

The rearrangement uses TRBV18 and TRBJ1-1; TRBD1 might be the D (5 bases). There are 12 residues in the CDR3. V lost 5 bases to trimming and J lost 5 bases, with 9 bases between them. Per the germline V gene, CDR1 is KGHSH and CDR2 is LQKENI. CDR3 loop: CASSGRGTEAFF. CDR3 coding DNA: TGTGCCAGCTCAGGAAGGGGTACTGAAGCTTTCTTT.

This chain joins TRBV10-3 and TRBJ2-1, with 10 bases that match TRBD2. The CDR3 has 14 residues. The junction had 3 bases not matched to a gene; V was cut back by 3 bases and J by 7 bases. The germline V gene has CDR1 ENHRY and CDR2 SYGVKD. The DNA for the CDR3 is TGTGCCATCAGTGAAACTAGCGGGGCGAATGAGCAGTTCTTC. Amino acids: CAISETSGANEQFF.

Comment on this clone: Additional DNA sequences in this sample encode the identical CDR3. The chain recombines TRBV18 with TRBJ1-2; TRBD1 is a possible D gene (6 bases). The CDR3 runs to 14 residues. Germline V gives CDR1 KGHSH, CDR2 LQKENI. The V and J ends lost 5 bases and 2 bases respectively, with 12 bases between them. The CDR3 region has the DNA TGTGCCAGCTCAGGCAACAGGGAAAACTATGGCTACACCTTC. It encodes CASSGNRENYGYTF.

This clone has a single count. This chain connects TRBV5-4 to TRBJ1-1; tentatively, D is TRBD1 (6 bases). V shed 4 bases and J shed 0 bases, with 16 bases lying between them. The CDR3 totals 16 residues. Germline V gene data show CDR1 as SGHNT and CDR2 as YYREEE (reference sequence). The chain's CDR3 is CASSPTEQGMNTEAFF. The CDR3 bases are TGTGCCAGCAGCCCAACCGAACAGGGAATGAACACTGAAGCTTTCTTT.

CDR3 DNA: TGTGCCAGCTCAAGCCGGACAGGGAGCTACGGAAACACCATATATTTT. Translation gives CASSSRTGSYGNTIYF. The chain joins TRBV18 to TRBJ1-3; 8 bases are shared with TRBD1. The CDR3 contains 16 residues. Germline V lookup: CDR1 KGHSH, CDR2 LQKENI. V was clipped by 5 bases and J by 4 bases; unmatched bases: 10.

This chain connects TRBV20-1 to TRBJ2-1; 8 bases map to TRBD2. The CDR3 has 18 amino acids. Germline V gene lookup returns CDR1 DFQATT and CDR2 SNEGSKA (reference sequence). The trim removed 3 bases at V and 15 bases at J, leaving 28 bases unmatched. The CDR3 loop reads CSASGASLTGTRNRGSFF. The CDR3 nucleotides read TGCAGTGCTAGTGGGGCGAGCTTGACCGGGACTAGAAATAGAGGATCGTTCTTC.

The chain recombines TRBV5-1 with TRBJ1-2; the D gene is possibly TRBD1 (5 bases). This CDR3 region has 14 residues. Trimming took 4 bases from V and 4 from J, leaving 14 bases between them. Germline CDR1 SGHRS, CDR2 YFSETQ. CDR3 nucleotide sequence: TGCGCCAGCAGCGCCGGACACGCACGCTATGGCTACACCTTC. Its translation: CASSAGHARYGYTF.

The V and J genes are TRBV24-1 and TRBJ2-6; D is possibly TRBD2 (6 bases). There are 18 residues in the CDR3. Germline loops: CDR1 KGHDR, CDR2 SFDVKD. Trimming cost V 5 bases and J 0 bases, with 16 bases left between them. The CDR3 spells CATSGFTGATSGANVLTF. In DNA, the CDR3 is TGTGCCACCAGTGGATTTACGGGAGCCACCTCTGGGGCCAACGTCCTGACTTTC.

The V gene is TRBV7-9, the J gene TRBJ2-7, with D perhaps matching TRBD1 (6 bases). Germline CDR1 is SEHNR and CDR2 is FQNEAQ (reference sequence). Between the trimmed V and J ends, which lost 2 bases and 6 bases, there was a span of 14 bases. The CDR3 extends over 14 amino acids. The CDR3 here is CASSLSPDRIEQYV. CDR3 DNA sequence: TGTGCCAGCAGCTTAAGTCCTGACAGGATCGAGCAGTACGTC.

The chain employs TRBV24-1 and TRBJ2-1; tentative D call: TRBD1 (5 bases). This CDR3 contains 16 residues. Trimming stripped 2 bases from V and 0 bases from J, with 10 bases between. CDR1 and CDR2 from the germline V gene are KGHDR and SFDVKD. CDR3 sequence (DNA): TGTGCCACCAGTGATTATCAGACAGTCTCCTACAATGAGCAGTTCTTC. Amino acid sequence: CATSDYQTVSYNEQFF.

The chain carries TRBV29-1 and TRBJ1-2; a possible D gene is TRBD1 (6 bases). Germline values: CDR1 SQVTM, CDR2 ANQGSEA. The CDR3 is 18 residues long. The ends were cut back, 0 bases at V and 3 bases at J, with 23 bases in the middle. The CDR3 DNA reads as TGCAGCGTTGAAGATCTGCGGACAGCTAGGGCAAGAGACTATGGCTACACCTTC. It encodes CSVEDLRTARARDYGYTF. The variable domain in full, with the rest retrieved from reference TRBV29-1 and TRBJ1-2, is SAVISQKPSRDICQRGTSLTIQCQVDSQVTMMFWYRQQPGQSLTLIATANQGSEATYESGFVIDKFPISRPNLTFSTLTVSNMSPEDSSIYLCSVEDLRTARARDYGYTFGSGTRLTVV.

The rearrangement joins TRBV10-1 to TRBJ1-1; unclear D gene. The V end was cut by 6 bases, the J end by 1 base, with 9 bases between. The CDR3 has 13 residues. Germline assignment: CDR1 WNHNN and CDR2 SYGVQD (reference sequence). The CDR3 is CASRAEGNTEAFF. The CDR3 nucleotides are TGCGCCAGCAGGGCCGAGGGGAACACTGAAGCTTTCTTT.

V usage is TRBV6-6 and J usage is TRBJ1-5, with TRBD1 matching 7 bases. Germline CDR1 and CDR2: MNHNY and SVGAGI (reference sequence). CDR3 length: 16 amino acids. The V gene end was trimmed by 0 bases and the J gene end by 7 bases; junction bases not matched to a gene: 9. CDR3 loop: CASSYSKGGTSQPQHF. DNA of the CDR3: TGTGCCAGCAGTTACTCGAAAGGGGGCACGAGCCAGCCCCAGCATTTT.

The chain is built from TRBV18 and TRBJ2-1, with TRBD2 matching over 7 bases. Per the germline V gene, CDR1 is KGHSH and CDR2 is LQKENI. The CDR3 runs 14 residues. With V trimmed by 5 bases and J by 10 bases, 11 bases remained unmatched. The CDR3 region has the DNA TGTGCCAGCTCATCAGCTGCCCGGCGGGGGGAGCAGTTCTTC. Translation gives CASSSAARRGEQFF.

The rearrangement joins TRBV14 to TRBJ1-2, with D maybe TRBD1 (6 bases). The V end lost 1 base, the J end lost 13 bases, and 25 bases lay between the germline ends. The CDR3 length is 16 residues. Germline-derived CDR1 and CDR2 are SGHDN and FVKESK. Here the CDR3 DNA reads TGTGCCAGCAGCCAAGCTCGAACAGGGTCCGATTTGGTTCTCACCTTC. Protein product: CASSQARTGSDLVLTF.

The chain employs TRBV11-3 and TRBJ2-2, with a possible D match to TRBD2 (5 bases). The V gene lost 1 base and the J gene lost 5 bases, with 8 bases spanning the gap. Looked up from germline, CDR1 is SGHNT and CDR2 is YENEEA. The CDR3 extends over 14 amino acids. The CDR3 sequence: CASSLGLATGELFF. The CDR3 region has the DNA TGTGCCAGCAGCTTAGGCCTAGCTACCGGGGAGCTGTTTTTT.

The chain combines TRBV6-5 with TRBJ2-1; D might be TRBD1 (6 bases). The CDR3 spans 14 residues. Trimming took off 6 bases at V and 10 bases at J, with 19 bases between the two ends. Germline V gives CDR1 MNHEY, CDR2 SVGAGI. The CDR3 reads CASRDGTRQNEQFF. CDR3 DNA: TGTGCCAGCAGGGACGGGACACGGCAAAACGAGCAGTTCTTC.

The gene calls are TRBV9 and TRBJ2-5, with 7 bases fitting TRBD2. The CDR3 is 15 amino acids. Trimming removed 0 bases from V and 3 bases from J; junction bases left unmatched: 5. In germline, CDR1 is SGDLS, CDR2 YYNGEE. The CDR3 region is CASSVAGGFEETQYF. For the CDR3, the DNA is TGTGCCAGCAGCGTAGCGGGGGGTTTCGAAGAGACCCAGTACTTC.